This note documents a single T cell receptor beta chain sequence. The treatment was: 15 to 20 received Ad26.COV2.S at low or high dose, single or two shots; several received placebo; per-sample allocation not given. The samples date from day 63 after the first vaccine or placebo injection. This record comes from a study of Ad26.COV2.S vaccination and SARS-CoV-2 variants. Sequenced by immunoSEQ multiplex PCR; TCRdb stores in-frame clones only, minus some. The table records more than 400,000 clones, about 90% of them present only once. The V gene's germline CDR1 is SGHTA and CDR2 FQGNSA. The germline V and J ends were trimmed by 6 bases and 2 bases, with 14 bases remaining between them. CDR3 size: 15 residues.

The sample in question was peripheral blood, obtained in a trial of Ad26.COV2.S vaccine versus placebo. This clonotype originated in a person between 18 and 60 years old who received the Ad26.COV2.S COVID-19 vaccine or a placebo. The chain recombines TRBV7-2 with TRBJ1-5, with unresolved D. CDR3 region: CASSKDPTGNQPQHF. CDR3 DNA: TGTGCCAGCAGTAAGGACCCGACGGGCAATCAGCCCCAGCATTTT.